A selection of T cell receptor beta chains follows, all from one sample in a study of CD8 T cells in ankylosing spondylitis. TCRdb called the 5' RACE reads again in MiXCR, with one record for every CDR3 protein. The sample yields 110,000 to 150,000 distinct CDR3 sequences, roughly 8.8% seen once. The sample consisted of synovial fluid, either unsorted or a sorted T cell fraction (not recorded which). The receptor set was obtained from a male donor with ankylosing spondylitis. Each CDR3 is given with its conserved first and last residue. Each record gives: J gene, D gene, V gene, clone size, CDR3 DNA, CDR3 protein. The D gene is left open where the match is weak. A row's size may be missing; if present it is once, few, many or a size class.

TRBJ2-2 TRBD2 TRBV4-2 many TGTGCCAGCAGCCAAGTGGGACTAGCGATGAACACCGGGGAGCTGTTTTTT CASSQVGLAMNTGELFF
TRBJ1-5 NA TRBV20-1 many TGCAGTGCTAGCCCGGACAGTGATCAGCCCCAGCATTTT CSASPDSDQPQHF
TRBJ2-3 NA TRBV5-1 many TGCGCCAGCAGCCCGGACGGGAGCACAGATACGCAGTATTTT CASSPDGSTDTQYF
TRBJ2-3 TRBD1 TRBV5-1 many TGTGCCAGCAGCCTGGGACAGGTCACAGATACGCAGTATTTT CASSLGQVTDTQYF
TRBJ1-2 TRBD1 TRBV7-2 few TGTGCCAGCAGCTTACCCCACAGGGGGCGCAGCGGCGGCTACACCTTC CASSLPHRGRSGGYTF
TRBJ1-4 NA TRBV7-2 NA TGTGCCAGCAGCTTTTCAGTAGGGCGGATGGAAAAACTGTTTTTT CASSFSVGRMEKLFF
TRBJ2-3 NA TRBV20-1 few TGCAGTGCCCTTGTACAGCTTAGCACAGATACGCAGTATTTT CSALVQLSTDTQYF
TRBJ1-1 TRBD1 TRBV5-1 NA TGCGCCAGCGGACCCCCGGGACAGGGTGACACTGAAGCTTTCTTT CASGPPGQGDTEAFF
TRBJ2-7 NA TRBV7-2 many TGTGCCAGCAGCTTAGTGATAGGGACACTAGACTTC CASSLVIGTLDF
TRBJ1-1 NA TRBV5-6 NA TGTGCCAGCAGCACCATGGACTCGACCGACGCTGAAGCTTTCTTT CASSTMDSTDAEAFF
TRBJ1-2 NA TRBV20-1 few TGCAGTGCTGTAACACCGTCCCCGTCCTCAGGCCACTATGGCTACACCTTC CSAVTPSPSSGHYGYTF
TRBJ2-1 NA TRBV11-2 many TGTGCCAGCAGTTCGGACCCCTACAATGAGCAGTTCTTC CASSSDPYNEQFF
TRBJ1-1 NA TRBV30 many TGTGCCTGGACTGTAGCCGGTTACCTTCTGAAATTT CAWTVAGYLLKF
TRBJ1-2 TRBD1 TRBV11-2 NA TGTGCCAGCAGCCCCAGATCGGGACAGGGAGGCGATGGCTACACCTTC CASSPRSGQGGDGYTF
TRBJ1-1 NA TRBV6-2/TRBV6-3 NA TGTGCCAGCAGTTACGGTGGGCGGTTGAACACTGAAGCTTTCTTT CASSYGGRLNTEAFF
TRBJ2-5 NA TRBV5-1 NA TGCGCCAGCAGCTTGTGGGCCAGTGGGGAGACCCAGTACTTC CASSLWASGETQYF
TRBJ2-2 TRBD2 TRBV28 many TGTGCCAGCACCTCACCGAATAGCGGGAGGGTGAGGGTGAACACCGGGGAGCTGTTTTTT CASTSPNSGRVRVNTGELFF
TRBJ2-1 TRBD2 TRBV12-3/TRBV12-4 many TGTGCCAGCAGTCCCGAGCGGGGGGGCCTCTTCAATGAGCAGTTCTTC CASSPERGGLFNEQFF
TRBJ2-3 NA TRBV9 many TGTGCCAGCAGCGTTTCAACGGGGGCCCCAGATACGCAGTATTTT CASSVSTGAPDTQYF
TRBJ1-5 NA TRBV28 NA TGTGCCAGCAGTTTCGAGCGGCCGGATCAGCCCCAGCATTTT CASSFERPDQPQHF
TRBJ2-7 NA TRBV7-2 few TGTGCCAGCAGCTGGTCAGGCTCCTACGAGCAGTACTTC CASSWSGSYEQYF
TRBJ1-5 NA TRBV7-8 few TGTGCCAGCAGCTTTAAGGGGGGGAATGTTAGACAGCCCCAGCATTTT CASSFKGGNVRQPQHF
TRBJ1-2 NA TRBV10-2 NA TGCGCCAGCAGTGCCTCTAACTATGGCTACACCTTC CASSASNYGYTF